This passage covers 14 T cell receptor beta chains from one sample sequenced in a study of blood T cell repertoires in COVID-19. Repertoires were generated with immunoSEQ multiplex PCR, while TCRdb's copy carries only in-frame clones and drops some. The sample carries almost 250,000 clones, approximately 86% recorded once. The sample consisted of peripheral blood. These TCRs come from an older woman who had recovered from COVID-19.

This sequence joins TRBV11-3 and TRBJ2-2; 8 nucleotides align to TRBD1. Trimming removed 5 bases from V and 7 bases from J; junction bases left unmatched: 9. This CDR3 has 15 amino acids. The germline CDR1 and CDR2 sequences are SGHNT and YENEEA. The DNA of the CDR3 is TGTGCCAGCAGCCCCCGCGCAGGGGGCAGCGGGGAGCTGTTTTTT. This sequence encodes CASSPRAGGSGELFF.

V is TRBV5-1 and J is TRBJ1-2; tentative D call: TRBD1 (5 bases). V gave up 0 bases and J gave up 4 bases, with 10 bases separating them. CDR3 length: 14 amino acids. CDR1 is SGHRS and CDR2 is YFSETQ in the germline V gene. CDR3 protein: CASSLAGEVYGYTF. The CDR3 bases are TGCGCCAGCAGCTTGGCGGGGGAGGTCTATGGCTACACCTTC.

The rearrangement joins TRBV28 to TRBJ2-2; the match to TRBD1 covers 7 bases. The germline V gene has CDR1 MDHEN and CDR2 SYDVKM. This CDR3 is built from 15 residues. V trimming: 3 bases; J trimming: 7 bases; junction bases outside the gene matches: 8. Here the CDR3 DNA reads TGTGCCAGCAGTTTTGACAGGGCGACCAGCGGGGAGCTGTTTTTT. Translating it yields CASSFDRATSGELFF.

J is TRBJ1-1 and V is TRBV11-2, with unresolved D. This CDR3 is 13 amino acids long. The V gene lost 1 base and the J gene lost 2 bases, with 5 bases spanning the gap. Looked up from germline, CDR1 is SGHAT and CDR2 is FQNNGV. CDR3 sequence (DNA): TGTGCCAGCAGCTTAGGGGCTAACACTGAAGCTTTCTTT. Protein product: CASSLGANTEAFF.

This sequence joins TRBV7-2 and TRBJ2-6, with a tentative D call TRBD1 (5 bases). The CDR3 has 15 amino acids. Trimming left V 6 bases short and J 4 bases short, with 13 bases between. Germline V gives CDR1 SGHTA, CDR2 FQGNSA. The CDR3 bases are TGTGCCAGCAGTCTGTGGGGCGAAGGGGCCAACGTCCTGACTTTC. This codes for CASSLWGEGANVLTF.

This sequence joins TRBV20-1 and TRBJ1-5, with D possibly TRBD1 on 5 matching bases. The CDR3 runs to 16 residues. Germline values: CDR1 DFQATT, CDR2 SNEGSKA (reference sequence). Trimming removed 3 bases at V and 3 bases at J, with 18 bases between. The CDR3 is CSASSPRWGDNQPQHF. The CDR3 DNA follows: TGCAGTGCTAGTAGCCCAAGATGGGGGGACAATCAGCCCCAGCATTTT.

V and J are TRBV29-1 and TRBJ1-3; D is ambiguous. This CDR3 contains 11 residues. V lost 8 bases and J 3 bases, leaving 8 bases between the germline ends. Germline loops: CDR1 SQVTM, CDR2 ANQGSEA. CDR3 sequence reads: CSFHSGNTIYF. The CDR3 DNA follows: TGCAGCTTTCACAGTGGAAACACCATATATTTT.

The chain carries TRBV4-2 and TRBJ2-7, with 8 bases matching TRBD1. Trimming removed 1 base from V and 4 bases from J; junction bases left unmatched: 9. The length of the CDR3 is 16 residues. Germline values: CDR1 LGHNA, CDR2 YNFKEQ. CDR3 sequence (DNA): TGTGCCAGCAGCCAAGCAGGCCAGGGGGCAAGGTACGAGCAGTACTTC. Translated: CASSQAGQGARYEQYF.

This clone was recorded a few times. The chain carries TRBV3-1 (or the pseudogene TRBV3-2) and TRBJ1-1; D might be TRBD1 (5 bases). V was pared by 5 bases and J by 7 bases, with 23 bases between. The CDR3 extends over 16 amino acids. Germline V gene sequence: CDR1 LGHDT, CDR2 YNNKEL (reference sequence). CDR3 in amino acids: CASSDKYRRGVGEAFF. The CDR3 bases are TGTGCCAGCAGCGACAAATACCGGAGGGGTGTCGGTGAAGCTTTCTTT.

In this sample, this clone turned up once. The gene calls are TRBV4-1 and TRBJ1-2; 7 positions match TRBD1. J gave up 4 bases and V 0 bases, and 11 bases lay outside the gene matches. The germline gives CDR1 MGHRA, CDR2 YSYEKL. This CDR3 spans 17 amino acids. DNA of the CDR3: TGCGCCAGCAGCCAAGATCTCTTAAACAGGGGAAGCTATGGCTACACCTTC. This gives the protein CASSQDLLNRGSYGYTF.

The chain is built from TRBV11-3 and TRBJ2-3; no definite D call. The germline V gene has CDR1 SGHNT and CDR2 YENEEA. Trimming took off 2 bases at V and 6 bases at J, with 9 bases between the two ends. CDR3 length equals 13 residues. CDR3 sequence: CASSLYGRDTQYF. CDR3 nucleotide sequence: TGTGCCAGCAGCTTATATGGTCGGGATACGCAGTATTTT.

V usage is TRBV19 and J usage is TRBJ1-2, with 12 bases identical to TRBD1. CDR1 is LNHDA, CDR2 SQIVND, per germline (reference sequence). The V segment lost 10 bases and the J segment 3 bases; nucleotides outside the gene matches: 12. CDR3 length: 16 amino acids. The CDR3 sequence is CATTAGTGGADYGYTF. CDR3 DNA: TGTGCCACCACCGCCGGGACAGGGGGCGCAGACTATGGCTACACCTTC. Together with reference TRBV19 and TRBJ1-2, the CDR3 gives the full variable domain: DGGITQSPKYLFRKEGQNVTLSCEQNLNHDAMYWYRQDPGQGLRLIYYSQIVNDFQKGDIAEGYSVSREKKESFPLTVTSAQKNPTAFYLCATTAGTGGADYGYTFGSGTRLTVV.

This CDR3 is CASSPLAGGPLPPDAGELFF. The CDR3 DNA follows: TGTGCCAGCAGCCCACTAGCGGGGGGGCCTCTCCCCCCAGACGCCGGGGAGCTGTTTTTT. The chain recombines TRBV7-8 with TRBJ2-2; 13 bases agree with TRBD2. The germline V gene encodes CDR1 SGHVS and CDR2 FQNEAQ. This CDR3 is 20 amino acids long. V shed 5 bases, J shed 6 bases, and the junction held 18 bases outside the gene matches.

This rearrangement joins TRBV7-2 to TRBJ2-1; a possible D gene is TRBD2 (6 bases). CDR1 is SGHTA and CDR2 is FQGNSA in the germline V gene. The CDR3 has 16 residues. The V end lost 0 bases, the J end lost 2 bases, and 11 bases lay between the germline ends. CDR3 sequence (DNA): TGTGCCAGCAGCTTAGCGGCGGGGTTAACCTACAATGAGCAGTTCTTC. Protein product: CASSLAAGLTYNEQFF.